A single sample is the source of the 22 T cell receptor beta chains below, sequenced in a study of control samples from healthy donors and cancer patients (dated by TCRdb to the early 2020s). The protocol used for the library was the immunoSEQ multiplex PCR assay. Held by TCRdb, this immuneACCESS table contains in-frame sequences only and omits some clones. Under half of the omission traces to an unresolved V gene where checked; the cause of the rest is unknown. Here the sample has about 67,000 clones; approximately 87% occur a single time. The ten largest clones represent over 2% of the sample. The source material was PBMCs. The receptors here all came from a woman aged 45-65 years with head and neck cancer.

The chain has TRBV19 and TRBJ2-2; 13 bases match TRBD2. The germline gives CDR1 LNHDA, CDR2 SQIVND (reference sequence). CDR3 size: 19 residues. Unmatched junction bases numbered 14, after V lost 10 bases and J lost 0 bases. The DNA of the CDR3 is TGTGCCACTAAGTACGAACTAGCGGGGGGGCCCTCGAACACCGGGGAGCTGTTTTTT. Its translation: CATKYELAGGPSNTGELFF. The full variable domain, its missing parts supplied by reference TRBV19 and TRBJ2-2, is DGGITQSPKYLFRKEGQNVTLSCEQNLNHDAMYWYRQDPGQGLRLIYYSQIVNDFQKGDIAEGYSVSREKKESFPLTVTSAQKNPTAFYLCATKYELAGGPSNTGELFFGEGSRLTVL.

V usage is TRBV9 and J usage is TRBJ2-1; TRBD2 might be the D (7 bases). The CDR3 is 17 residues long. Trimming removed 0 bases at V and 0 bases at J, with 13 bases between. CDR1 and CDR2 (germline): SGDLS, YYNGEE. The CDR3 loop is CASSVGGGVSSYNEQFF. The CDR3 region has the DNA TGTGCCAGCAGCGTAGGCGGGGGCGTTAGCTCCTACAATGAGCAGTTCTTC. Drawing the rest from reference TRBV9 and TRBJ2-1, the complete variable domain is DSGVTQTPKHLITATGQRVTLRCSPRSGDLSVYWYQQSLDQGLQFLIQYYNGEERAKGNILERFSAQQFPDLHSELNLSSLELGDSALYFCASSVGGGVSSYNEQFFGPGTRLTVL.

The chain recombines TRBV19 with TRBJ2-3, with TRBD2 as a possible D gene (6 bases). V lost 3 bases and J lost 4, with 17 bases in between. The V gene's germline CDR1 is LNHDA and CDR2 SQIVND (reference sequence). The CDR3 loop spans 16 amino acids. CDR3 DNA sequence: TGTGCCAGTAGTATTGGGAGGCCGAGTGGCTCAGATACGCAGTATTTT. Its translation is CASSIGRPSGSDTQYF.

The sample holds one count of this clone. The CDR3, as DNA: TGTGCCAGCAGCGTCACGTCAGGTGACAGTGTGGGATCACCCCTCCACTTT. It codes for CASSVTSGDSVGSPLHF. The genes are TRBV9 and TRBJ1-6; D is perhaps TRBD1 (5 bases). The CDR3 is 17 amino acids. Germline V gene lookup returns CDR1 SGDLS and CDR2 YYNGEE. V lost 2 bases to trimming and J lost 10 bases, with 22 bases between them.

The CDR3 loop reads CASSTGQNSPLHF. The CDR3 nucleotides are TGTGCCAGTAGCACAGGGCAAAATTCACCCCTCCACTTT. V usage is TRBV19 and J usage is TRBJ1-6; D perhaps matches TRBD1 (6 bases). This CDR3 comprises 13 residues. CDR1 and CDR2 (germline): LNHDA, SQIVND (reference sequence). The germline V and J ends were trimmed by 6 bases and 7 bases, with 10 bases remaining between them.

The chain has TRBV7-8 and TRBJ1-2; 7 nucleotides align to TRBD1. Germline V gives CDR1 SGHVS, CDR2 FQNEAQ. V lost 5 bases to trimming and J lost 4 bases; unmatched junction nucleotides: 7. This CDR3 has 14 residues. CDR3 protein: CASSPGGSSYGYTF. CDR3 DNA sequence: TGTGCCAGCAGCCCAGGGGGAAGCAGCTATGGCTACACCTTC.

This chain's CDR3 is CASSYRDGLNEKLFF. As DNA, the CDR3 is TGTGCCAGCAGCTACCGGGACGGTTTAAATGAAAAACTGTTTTTT. The J gene is TRBJ1-4, the V gene TRBV7-9, with a tentative D call TRBD1 (5 bases). V shed 4 bases and J shed 5 bases, with 14 bases lying between them. Germline V gene data show CDR1 as SEHNR and CDR2 as FQNEAQ (reference sequence). This CDR3 has 15 amino acids.

The chain couples TRBV9 to TRBJ2-5; 7 bases match TRBD2. The germline V gene encodes CDR1 SGDLS and CDR2 YYNGEE. The CDR3 spans 16 residues. Trimming cost V 0 bases and J 0 bases; bases outside gene matches: 5. CDR3 region: CASSVVGTTYQETQYF. For the CDR3, the DNA is TGTGCCAGCAGCGTAGTCGGGACTACCTACCAAGAGACCCAGTACTTC. Drawing the rest from reference TRBV9 and TRBJ2-5, the complete variable domain is DSGVTQTPKHLITATGQRVTLRCSPRSGDLSVYWYQQSLDQGLQFLIQYYNGEERAKGNILERFSAQQFPDLHSELNLSSLELGDSALYFCASSVVGTTYQETQYFGPGTRLLVL.

J is TRBJ1-1 and V is TRBV28, with D tentatively TRBD1 (6 bases). Germline V CDR1 and CDR2: MDHEN, SYDVKM. This CDR3 comprises 14 residues. Trimming left V 3 bases short and J 1 base short, with 9 bases between. The CDR3 DNA reads TGTGCCAGCAGTTTGATGGGACAGAACACTGAAGCTTTCTTT. It encodes CASSLMGQNTEAFF.

This clone appeared a few times. V is TRBV7-9 and J is TRBJ1-3, with unresolved D. CDR1 SEHNR and CDR2 FQNEAQ come from the germline V gene (reference sequence). V was shortened by 5 bases and J by 4 bases, with 3 bases between the two germline ends. The CDR3 runs to 11 residues. This CDR3 reads CASSGGNTIYF. CDR3 DNA: TGTGCCAGCAGCGGAGGAAACACCATATATTTT.

A note on this clone: The same CDR3 also results from other DNA sequences found in this sample. This chain uses TRBV12-5 with TRBJ2-2; 7 bases map to TRBD2. J lost 6 bases, V lost 6 bases, and 16 bases had no gene match. CDR1 LGHNT and CDR2 FRNRAP come from the germline V gene. The CDR3 extends over 17 amino acids. Here the CDR3 DNA reads TGTGCTAGTGGGTCCCCCGCTGGGGGGGGAAGGGCCGGGGAGCTGTTTTTT. Protein: CASGSPAGGGRAGELFF.

The chain combines TRBV6-5 with TRBJ1-4; perhaps TRBD1 as D (6 bases). Germline V lookup: CDR1 MNHEY, CDR2 SVGAGI. Deletions cut 8 bases from V and 7 bases from J, with 17 bases between. CDR3 length: 14 residues. In DNA form, the CDR3 reads TGTGCCAGCGCGGTGAGGGGGTCGCGTGAAAAACTGTTTTTT. It translates to CASAVRGSREKLFF.

The chain employs TRBV5-6 and TRBJ2-3; 8 nucleotides agree with TRBD1. This CDR3 is 13 amino acids long. V was clipped by 4 bases and J by 3 bases; unmatched bases: 1. The V gene's germline CDR1 is SGHDT and CDR2 YYEEEE. CDR3 in DNA: TGTGCCAGCAGCGGGACAGGAACAGATACGCAGTATTTT. Protein sequence: CASSGTGTDTQYF.

The chain couples TRBV30 to TRBJ1-2; D call uncertain. This CDR3 has 12 amino acids. CDR1 is GTSNPN and CDR2 is SVGIG in the germline V gene (reference sequence). Trimming took off 1 base at V and 7 bases at J, with 10 bases between the two ends. CDR3 sequence reads: CAWSGSGIGYTF. The CDR3 DNA sequence: TGTGCCTGGAGTGGATCCGGGATTGGCTACACCTTC.

This rearrangement joins TRBV7-8 to TRBJ1-3; a weak D match, TRBD1 (5 bases). CDR3 length: 16 amino acids. Germline V gene lookup returns CDR1 SGHVS and CDR2 FQNEAQ. V was pared by 4 bases and J by 0 bases, with 13 bases between. The CDR3 DNA reads TGTGCCAGCAGCTCCCCAAGAGGGGACTCTGGAAACACCATATATTTT. Its translation is CASSSPRGDSGNTIYF. The full variable domain, with the rest looked up from reference TRBV7-8 and TRBJ1-3, is GAGVSQSPRYKVAKRGQDVALRCDPISGHVSLFWYQQALGQGPEFLTYFQNEAQLDKSGLPSDRFFAERPEGSVSTLKIQRTQQEDSAVYLCASSSPRGDSGNTIYFGEGSWLTVV.

The chain employs TRBV9 and TRBJ1-5; possibly TRBD1 for D (6 bases). Germline values: CDR1 SGDLS, CDR2 YYNGEE. Trimming removed 3 bases from V and 5 bases from J, with 15 bases in between. This CDR3 spans 15 amino acids. Written as DNA, the CDR3 is TGTGCCAGCAGCGCCTCAGGGGCGGTACATCAGCCCCAGCATTTT. It translates to CASSASGAVHQPQHF.

This chain links TRBV18 with TRBJ2-3; tentative D call: TRBD2 (6 bases). CDR1 KGHSH and CDR2 LQKENI come from the germline V gene. The length of the CDR3 is 16 residues. The V end was cut by 3 bases, the J end by 0 bases, with 13 bases between. CDR3 protein: CASSPVGGTSTDTQYF. The DNA for the CDR3 is TGTGCCAGCTCACCGGTCGGGGGAACAAGCACAGATACGCAGTATTTT. Based on the CDR3 plus reference TRBV18 and TRBJ2-3, the full variable domain is NAGVMQNPRHLVRRRGQEARLRCSPMKGHSHVYWYRQLPEEGLKFMVYLQKENIIDESGMPKERFSAEFPKEGPSILRIQQVVRGDSAAYFCASSPVGGTSTDTQYFGPGTRLTVL.

V gene TRBV5-6 combines with J gene TRBJ1-2; maybe TRBD1 (6 bases). The CDR3 is 15 residues long. Germline loops: CDR1 SGHDT, CDR2 YYEEEE. V was trimmed by 4 bases and J by 3 bases, leaving 16 bases between them. The CDR3 protein is CASSPLAQGDYGYTF. DNA for the CDR3: TGTGCCAGCAGCCCCCTGGCACAGGGAGACTATGGCTACACCTTC.

The CDR3 DNA follows: TGCGCCAGCAGCTTAAGGGCAGGGGTCACCGGGGAGCTGTTTTTT. The encoded protein is CASSLRAGVTGELFF. The rearrangement links TRBV5-1 to TRBJ2-2; a weak D match, TRBD1 (6 bases). The V end was cut by 2 bases, the J end by 4 bases, with 12 bases between. The CDR3 loop spans 15 amino acids. Per germline, CDR1 SGHRS and CDR2 YFSETQ.

V is TRBV10-2 and J is TRBJ1-1, with no clear D. The CDR3 has 16 residues. Germline-derived CDR1 and CDR2 are WSHSY and SAAADI. V lost 2 bases, J lost 4 bases, and 17 bases lay in between. CDR3 sequence reads: CASSEMGSTIGTEAFF. DNA for the CDR3: TGCGCCAGCAGTGAGATGGGGTCGACGATTGGCACTGAAGCTTTCTTT.

V is TRBV7-2 and J is TRBJ2-2; maybe TRBD2 (5 bases). The V gene lost 5 bases and the J gene lost 6 bases, with 10 bases spanning the gap. Per germline, CDR1 SGHTA and CDR2 FQGNSA. This CDR3 spans 13 amino acids. The CDR3 DNA reads as TGTGCCAGCAGCGGACTCAGATCCGGGGAGCTGTTTTTT. Its translation: CASSGLRSGELFF. Supplemented by reference TRBV7-2 and TRBJ2-2, the full variable domain reads GAGVSQSPSNKVTEKGKDVELRCDPISGHTALYWYRQSLGQGLEFLIYFQGNSAPDKSGLPSDRFSAERTGGSVSTLTIQRTQQEDSAVYLCASSGLRSGELFFGEGSRLTVL.

CDR3 residues: CAWNVEGGNQETQYF. The CDR3, as DNA: TGTGCCTGGAACGTTGAAGGGGGAAACCAAGAGACCCAGTACTTC. The chain combines TRBV30 with TRBJ2-5, with D tentatively TRBD1 (6 bases). Looked up from germline, CDR1 is GTSNPN and CDR2 is SVGIG (reference sequence). The CDR3 has 15 residues. V was shortened by 4 bases and J by 0 bases, with 15 bases between the two germline ends.